These 30 T cell receptor beta chains originate from one sample sequenced in a study of control samples from healthy donors and cancer patients. Sequencing used immunoSEQ multiplex PCR; TCRdb keeps in-frame clones, though not all of them. This table has 75,000 to 90,000 clones, 86% appearing once. Source material: blood. The origin of the receptors is a young man in good health.

This chain joins TRBV30 and TRBJ1-2; no clear D. Germline V lookup: CDR1 GTSNPN, CDR2 SVGIG (reference sequence). V lost 1 base and J 12 bases, leaving 12 bases between the germline ends. This CDR3 contains 11 residues. The CDR3 here is CAWSGSLAHTF. Written as DNA, the CDR3 is TGTGCCTGGAGTGGCAGCCTAGCCCACACCTTC.

The chain links TRBV5-6 to TRBJ1-2; unclear D gene. This CDR3 comprises 15 residues. The V gene lost 2 bases and the J gene lost 0 bases, with 11 bases spanning the gap. Germline lookup yields CDR1 SGHDT and CDR2 YYEEEE. The CDR3 DNA reads TGTGCCAGCAGCTTAGGCGGCAGGCCTAACTATGGCTACACCTTC. Protein: CASSLGGRPNYGYTF.

This clone was counted a few times. This chain joins TRBV30 and TRBJ2-7; 8 nucleotides align to TRBD2. The CDR3 sequence is 13 residues long. J lost 5 bases, V lost 3 bases, and 6 bases had no gene match. CDR1 and CDR2 from the germline V gene are GTSNPN and SVGIG (reference sequence). As DNA, the CDR3 is TGTGCCTGGAGACGGACTAGCCTGAACGAGCAGTACTTC. Its translation: CAWRRTSLNEQYF.

The count of this clone is one. This CDR3 is CATKAGTEEGSPLHF. The CDR3 region has the DNA TGTGCCACCAAAGCCGGGACAGAAGAAGGTTCACCCCTCCACTTT. The chain has TRBV28 and TRBJ1-6, with TRBD1 matching 7 bases. Per germline, CDR1 MDHEN and CDR2 SYDVKM. With 10 bases clipped from V and 9 bases from J, the junction kept 15 bases outside the gene matches. The CDR3 sequence is 15 residues long. The full variable domain, with the rest looked up from reference TRBV28 and TRBJ1-6, is DVKVTQSSRYLVKRTGEKVFLECVQDMDHENMFWYRQDPGLGLRLIYFSYDVKMKEKGDIPEGYSVSREKKERFSLILESASTNQTSMYLCATKAGTEEGSPLHFGNGTRLTVT.

The chain joins TRBV30 to TRBJ2-5; D perhaps matches TRBD1 (5 bases). Between the trimmed V and J ends, which lost 5 bases and 1 base, there was a span of 8 bases. Per the germline V gene, CDR1 is GTSNPN and CDR2 is SVGIG (reference sequence). This CDR3 contains 12 residues. CDR3 DNA: TGTGCCTGGGAAACAGGCCAAGAGACCCAGTACTTC. Amino acids: CAWETGQETQYF. The full variable domain, completed using reference TRBV30 and TRBJ2-5, is SQTIHQWPATLVQPVGSPLSLECTVEGTSNPNLYWYRQAAGRGLQLLFYSVGIGQISSEVPQNLSASRPQDRQFILSSKKLLLSDSGFYLCAWETGQETQYFGPGTRLLVL.

In its sample, this clone was seen once. The chain employs TRBV15 and TRBJ1-4; D gene uncertain. The V and J ends lost 1 base and 0 bases respectively, with 0 bases between them. The germline gives CDR1 LNHNV, CDR2 YYDKDF (reference sequence). CDR3 length: 13 residues. Written as DNA, the CDR3 is TGTGCCACCAGCAGAGCAACTAATGAAAAACTGTTTTTT. Amino acids: CATSRATNEKLFF.

V usage is TRBV7-9 and J usage is TRBJ2-7; D remains unclear. CDR3 length: 12 amino acids. Deletions cut 2 bases from V and 4 bases from J, with 6 bases between. CDR1 SEHNR and CDR2 FQNEAQ come from the germline V gene (reference sequence). The CDR3 nucleotides read TGTGCCAGCAGCTTATCCCAGTACGAGCAGTACTTC. Translated, it gives CASSLSQYEQYF. The variable domain in full, with the rest retrieved from reference TRBV7-9 and TRBJ2-7, is DTGVSQNPRHKITKRGQNVTFRCDPISEHNRLYWYRQTLGQGPEFLTYFQNEAQLEKSRLLSDRFSAERPKGSFSTLEIQRTEQGDSAMYLCASSLSQYEQYFGPGTRLTVT.

The rearrangement uses TRBV11-2 and TRBJ1-6, with no clear D. The V and J ends lost 2 bases and 3 bases respectively, with 5 bases between them. CDR1 and CDR2 (germline): SGHAT, FQNNGV. CDR3 length equals 14 residues. CDR3 nucleotide sequence: TGTGCCAGCAGCTTAATAGACTATAATTCACCCCTCCACTTT. Translated, it gives CASSLIDYNSPLHF.

The J gene is TRBJ1-2, the V gene TRBV24-1, with 10 bases matching TRBD1. J gave up 6 bases and V 6 bases, and 9 bases lay outside the gene matches. The CDR3 loop spans 15 amino acids. The germline V gene encodes CDR1 KGHDR and CDR2 SFDVKD. CDR3 amino acids: CATSPHGQGGDGYTF. Written as DNA, the CDR3 is TGTGCCACCAGTCCTCATGGACAGGGGGGAGATGGCTACACCTTC.

The chain couples TRBV5-8 to TRBJ1-1; perhaps TRBD1 as D (5 bases). This CDR3 contains 13 residues. Germline-derived CDR1 and CDR2 are SGHTS and YDEGEE. V was shortened by 4 bases and J by 0 bases, with 7 bases between the two germline ends. Here the CDR3 reads CASSPGLNTEAFF. CDR3 DNA sequence: TGTGCCAGCAGCCCAGGGCTGAACACTGAAGCTTTCTTT.

The rearrangement joins TRBV3-1 (or the pseudogene TRBV3-2) to TRBJ1-1, with D maybe TRBD1 (5 bases). Trimming shortened V by 2 bases and J by 12 bases, and 13 bases separated the two germline ends. The V gene's germline CDR1 is LGHDT and CDR2 YNNKEL (reference sequence). The CDR3 consists of 12 residues. This CDR3 reads CASSQRRGKTFF. CDR3 in DNA: TGTGCCAGCAGCCAAAGACGGGGGAAAACTTTCTTT.

V and J are TRBV2 and TRBJ2-7; perhaps D is TRBD1 or TRBD2 (5 bases each). The CDR3 extends over 12 amino acids. Germline CDR1 reads SNHLY; CDR2 reads FYNNEI. V was trimmed by 1 base and J by 10 bases, leaving 11 bases between them. CDR3 in amino acids: CASSEDWGKQYV. The CDR3 DNA follows: TGTGCCAGCAGTGAAGATTGGGGGAAACAGTACGTC.

About this clone: Sequence at one end of the junction differs from germline and may be a read error. V and J are TRBV6-5 and TRBJ2-3; 10 nucleotides match TRBD2. The CDR3 covers 15 residues. The germline V gene has CDR1 MNHEY and CDR2 SVGAGI. The DNA for the CDR3 is TGTGCCAGCACTTACTCGGGACTAGCGAGTAATACGCAGTATTTT. Residues: CASTYSGLASNTQYF.

The V gene is TRBV11-3, the J gene TRBJ2-3, with a possible D match to TRBD1 (6 bases). CDR3 length equals 15 residues. V was cut by 5 bases and J by 4 bases, with 16 bases left in between. Germline V gives CDR1 SGHNT, CDR2 YENEEA. For the CDR3, the DNA is TGTGCCAGCAGCCTCTCCGGCTCAGGGGCAGATACGCAGTATTTT. Translated, it gives CASSLSGSGADTQYF. The full variable domain, its missing parts supplied by reference TRBV11-3 and TRBJ2-3, is EAGVVQSPRYKIIEKKQPVAFWCNPISGHNTLYWYLQNLGQGPELLIRYENEEAVDDSQLPKDRFSAERLKGVDSTLKIQPAELGDSAVYLCASSLSGSGADTQYFGPGTRLTVL.

V is TRBV27 and J is TRBJ1-6; 8 bases are a match to TRBD1. The germline V gene has CDR1 MNHEY and CDR2 SMNVEV (reference sequence). The length of the CDR3 is 14 residues. J lost 9 bases, V lost 6 bases, and 7 bases had no gene match. The DNA for the CDR3 is TGTGCCAGCAGCCTCGACAGGGGTGGTTCACCCCTCCACTTT. It translates to CASSLDRGGSPLHF.

This clone has only one observation. The chain is built from TRBV15 and TRBJ2-1; 7 nucleotides line up with TRBD1. The CDR3 consists of 15 residues. V trimming: 2 bases; J trimming: 4 bases; junction bases outside the gene matches: 5. Germline assignment: CDR1 LNHNV and CDR2 YYDKDF (reference sequence). The CDR3 loop reads CATSRSGQFYNEQFF. The CDR3 DNA reads TGTGCCACCAGCAGATCGGGACAGTTTTACAATGAGCAGTTCTTC. Filled out from reference TRBV15 and TRBJ2-1, the complete variable domain reads DAMVIQNPRYQVTQFGKPVTLSCSQTLNHNVMYWYQQKSSQAPKLLFHYYDKDFNNEADTPDNFQSRRPNTSFCFLDIRSPGLGDTAMYLCATSRSGQFYNEQFFGPGTRLTVL.

The chain couples TRBV11-2 to TRBJ1-4, with 8 bases fitting TRBD1. The CDR3 runs to 15 residues. V shed 5 bases and J 7 bases; nucleotides not matched to a gene: 9. CDR1 is SGHAT, CDR2 FQNNGV, per germline. The CDR3 DNA is TGTGCCAGCAGCCCCCGAGGACAGGGAACTGAAAAACTGTTTTTT. Its translation is CASSPRGQGTEKLFF.

The chain employs TRBV27 and TRBJ2-3; 11 bases agree with TRBD1. The CDR3 totals 17 residues. Germline loops: CDR1 MNHEY, CDR2 SMNVEV (reference sequence). V lost 1 base to trimming and J lost 2 bases; unmatched junction nucleotides: 5. The CDR3 DNA reads TGTGCCAGCAGTTTATTGGCGGGACAGGGGGTCACAGATACGCAGTATTTT. Residues: CASSLLAGQGVTDTQYF.

This clone is deemed medium-sized. The chain combines TRBV5-8 with TRBJ1-2; TRBD1 might be the D (6 bases). CDR1 and CDR2 (germline): SGHTS, YDEGEE. The length of the CDR3 is 15 residues. V lost 1 base and J 4 bases, leaving 14 bases between the germline ends. The CDR3 DNA reads as TGTGCCAGCAGCTTGTGGACAGCCCTATCCTATGGCTACACCTTC. Protein product: CASSLWTALSYGYTF.

The chain joins TRBV5-1 to TRBJ2-5; D is unclear. This CDR3 has 16 residues. Germline CDR1 is SGHRS and CDR2 is YFSETQ. Trimming left V 5 bases short and J 1 base short, with 18 bases between. CDR3 sequence reads: CASSYPTGSLQETQYF. CDR3 in DNA: TGCGCCAGCAGTTACCCCACCGGCAGTCTCCAAGAGACCCAGTACTTC.

The chain couples TRBV7-9 to TRBJ1-4; D gene unclear. The V end was cut by 5 bases, the J end by 0 bases, with 4 bases between. The CDR3 consists of 13 residues. In germline, CDR1 is SEHNR, CDR2 FQNEAQ (reference sequence). The CDR3, as DNA: TGTGCCAGCAGCCCCACAACTAATGAAAAACTGTTTTTT. Its translation: CASSPTTNEKLFF.

This clone has a single count. V gene TRBV6-4 combines with J gene TRBJ2-5, with D perhaps matching TRBD2 (5 bases). V shed 3 bases and J shed 4 bases, with 12 bases lying between them. The CDR3 has 14 residues. The germline gives CDR1 MRHNA, CDR2 SNTAGT. The CDR3 sequence: CASSESGGGETQYF. The CDR3 DNA follows: TGTGCCAGCAGTGAATCTGGCGGAGGAGAGACCCAGTACTTC.

The genes are TRBV28 and TRBJ1-2; D unresolved. CDR3 length: 12 residues. Germline V gene data show CDR1 as MDHEN and CDR2 as SYDVKM. V was pared by 6 bases and J by 5 bases, with 10 bases between. The CDR3 coding sequence is TGTGCCAGCAGCCAGACCGAATATGGCTACACCTTC. Its translation is CASSQTEYGYTF.

The chain is built from TRBV7-2 and TRBJ2-2, with 8 bases fitting TRBD1. The CDR3 extends over 15 amino acids. J gave up 2 bases and V 4 bases, and 3 bases lay outside the gene matches. The germline gives CDR1 SGHTA, CDR2 FQGNSA. CDR3 DNA: TGTGCCAGCAGCTGGACAGGGTTAAACACCGGGGAGCTGTTTTTT. This encodes CASSWTGLNTGELFF. The full variable domain, with the rest looked up from reference TRBV7-2 and TRBJ2-2, is GAGVSQSPSNKVTEKGKDVELRCDPISGHTALYWYRQSLGQGLEFLIYFQGNSAPDKSGLPSDRFSAERTGGSVSTLTIQRTQQEDSAVYLCASSWTGLNTGELFFGEGSRLTVL.

Here the CDR3 DNA reads TGTGCCAGCAACCCGTTCGGAGCGGGGTCCTACAATGAGCAGTTCTTC. Translating it yields CASNPFGAGSYNEQFF. J is TRBJ2-1 and V is TRBV6-2 or TRBV6-3; 7 bases are a match to TRBD2. The CDR3 runs to 16 residues. V gave up 7 bases and J gave up 1 base; unmatched junction bases: 10. Germline V lookup: CDR1 MNHEY, CDR2 SVGEGT.

This clone came up many times. The V call is TRBV7-9, the J call TRBJ1-3; TRBD1 might be the D (6 bases). The CDR3 covers 15 residues. Germline V lookup: CDR1 SEHNR, CDR2 FQNEAQ (reference sequence). The V and J ends lost 5 bases and 4 bases respectively, with 15 bases between them. The CDR3 sequence is CASSPVGRGGNTIYF. CDR3 bases: TGTGCCAGCAGCCCTGTCGGCAGGGGAGGAAACACCATATATTTT. Complete variable domain (other parts from reference TRBV7-9 and TRBJ1-3): DTGVSQNPRHKITKRGQNVTFRCDPISEHNRLYWYRQTLGQGPEFLTYFQNEAQLEKSRLLSDRFSAERPKGSFSTLEIQRTEQGDSAMYLCASSPVGRGGNTIYFGEGSWLTVV.

The V gene is TRBV7-2, the J gene TRBJ2-3, with 14 positions matching TRBD2. The CDR3 runs 19 residues. V lost 3 bases and J lost 2; bases outside the gene matches: 10. The V gene's germline CDR1 is SGHTA and CDR2 FQGNSA. CDR3 DNA sequence: TGTGCCAGCAGCTTGACTAGCGGGGGGGCCAAGTCAGTCACAGATACGCAGTATTTT. Amino acids: CASSLTSGGAKSVTDTQYF.

The chain joins TRBV19 to TRBJ2-1, with D maybe TRBD1 (6 bases). The ends were cut back, 1 base at V and 2 bases at J, with 6 bases in the middle. The CDR3 totals 14 residues. Germline V gene lookup returns CDR1 LNHDA and CDR2 SQIVND (reference sequence). In DNA, the CDR3 is TGTGCCAGTAGTATAGGGGACACCTACAATGAGCAGTTCTTC. Its translation is CASSIGDTYNEQFF. Full variable domain (rest looked up from reference TRBV19 and TRBJ2-1): DGGITQSPKYLFRKEGQNVTLSCEQNLNHDAMYWYRQDPGQGLRLIYYSQIVNDFQKGDIAEGYSVSREKKESFPLTVTSAQKNPTAFYLCASSIGDTYNEQFFGPGTRLTVL.

The genes are TRBV24-1 and TRBJ1-5, with TRBD1 matching over 8 bases. Germline CDR1 and CDR2: KGHDR and SFDVKD. V dropped 2 bases and J dropped 6; count of bases not matched to a gene: 5. The CDR3 length is 15 residues. CDR3 sequence: CATSDSAGGGQPQHF. In DNA form, the CDR3 reads TGTGCCACCAGTGATTCCGCAGGGGGCGGTCAGCCCCAGCATTTT.

This sequence joins TRBV25-1 and TRBJ1-1; TRBD1 agrees at 8 bases. Looked up from germline, CDR1 is MGHDK and CDR2 is SYGVNS. The V and J ends lost 7 bases and 8 bases, in that order; junction bases with no gene match: 18. The CDR3 is 16 residues long. CDR3 region: CASTGRRGQRRGEAFF. The DNA of the CDR3 is TGTGCCAGCACGGGGCGCAGGGGGCAACGTCGAGGGGAAGCTTTCTTT.